These 26 T cell receptor beta chains originate from one sample sequenced in a study of shared clonotypes between healthy human individuals. Clones were sequenced by immunoSEQ multiplex PCR, and TCRdb holds only the in-frame ones, with some missing. The sample has about 680,000 clones; about 91% are singletons. Naive CD8 cells lacked CD45RO and underwent positive selection for CCR7, leaving out terminally differentiated effector memory CD45RA+ cells. Source material: naive CD8+ T cells sorted from blood. The receptors derive from a man aged 25-45 years in good health.

This sequence joins TRBV5-5 and TRBJ1-5; 7 positions match TRBD1. Germline CDR1 SGHKS, CDR2 YYEKEE (reference sequence). The CDR3 runs to 17 residues. With V trimmed by 4 bases and J by 4 bases, 14 bases remained unmatched. The CDR3 sequence is CASSEHSDRWGNQPQHF. CDR3 in DNA: TGTGCCAGCAGCGAACATTCGGACAGGTGGGGTAATCAGCCCCAGCATTTT.

The gene calls are TRBV7-9 and TRBJ2-7, with TRBD2 matching over 12 bases. The V and J ends lost 4 bases and 6 bases, in that order; junction bases with no gene match: 7. The CDR3 is made up of 15 amino acids. CDR1 is SEHNR, CDR2 FQNEAQ, per germline (reference sequence). CDR3 region: CASSSTTSGRAEQYF. DNA of the CDR3: TGTGCCAGCAGCTCAACGACTAGCGGGAGAGCCGAGCAGTACTTC.

CDR3 residues: CSVWGSGDRDYGYTF. CDR3 DNA sequence: TGCAGCGTTTGGGGTTCAGGGGATCGCGACTATGGCTACACCTTC. V and J are TRBV29-1 and TRBJ1-2; D is possibly TRBD1 (6 bases). Deletions cut 5 bases from V and 3 bases from J, with 19 bases between. The CDR3 spans 15 residues. Germline CDR1 SQVTM, CDR2 ANQGSEA.

In the case of this clone: Its ends do not fully match the called genes, so a read error is possible. The chain links TRBV6-1 to TRBJ1-1, with D unresolved. CDR1 and CDR2 from the germline V gene are MNHNS and SASEGT. This CDR3 is 9 amino acids long. The chain's CDR3 is CASSEGNLF. The CDR3, as DNA: TGTGCCAGCAGCGAGGGTAACCTATTT.

This sequence joins TRBV5-3 and TRBJ1-3, with TRBD1 matching 7 bases. TRBV5-3 is annotated as an ORF whose role is uncertain. This CDR3 contains 15 residues. With 4 bases clipped from V and 0 bases from J, the junction kept 4 bases outside the gene matches. For the CDR3, the DNA is TGTGCCAGAAGCGAGGACAGGAACTCTGGAAACACCATATATTTT. Residues: CARSEDRNSGNTIYF.

The chain joins TRBV15 to TRBJ1-4; D uncertain. Trimming removed 0 bases from V and 15 bases from J, with 20 bases in between. Germline CDR1 LNHNV, CDR2 YYDKDF (reference sequence). CDR3 length equals 15 residues. The CDR3 spells CATSREERTVPSVFF. CDR3 nucleotides: TGTGCCACCAGCAGAGAGGAGCGGACCGTGCCAAGCGTGTTTTTT.

This clone came up once. The rearrangement uses TRBV21-1 and TRBJ2-7; TRBD1 was called by the table and not checked on the DNA. TRBV21-1 is recorded as a pseudogene. This CDR3 has 17 residues. CDR3 bases: TGTGCCAGCAGCAAAGTTAGGAAGGGGGCGACCTACTACGAGCAGTACTTC. Protein: CASSKVRKGATYYEQYF.

The chain recombines TRBV7-9 with TRBJ2-1; D is possibly TRBD2 (6 bases). Between the trimmed V and J ends, which lost 5 bases and 3 bases, there was a span of 17 bases. From germline, CDR1 is SEHNR and CDR2 FQNEAQ (reference sequence). This CDR3 has 16 residues. CDR3 in DNA: TGTGCCAGCAGCGATGGGAGGCTAGCGAACTACAATGAGCAGTTCTTC. It codes for CASSDGRLANYNEQFF. Complete variable domain (other parts from reference TRBV7-9 and TRBJ2-1): DTGVSQNPRHKITKRGQNVTFRCDPISEHNRLYWYRQTLGQGPEFLTYFQNEAQLEKSRLLSDRFSAERPKGSFSTLEIQRTEQGDSAMYLCASSDGRLANYNEQFFGPGTRLTVL.

The rearrangement uses TRBV18 and TRBJ2-6; D gene uncertain. This CDR3 is 18 amino acids long. Germline lookup yields CDR1 KGHSH and CDR2 LQKENI. Trimming removed 3 bases at V and 1 base at J, with 16 bases between. CDR3 nucleotide sequence: TGTGCCAGCTCACCCCCAGACACCCCTCCATCTGGGGCCAACGTCCTGACTTTC. The encoded protein is CASSPPDTPPSGANVLTF.

CDR3 loop: CASSARQGIYEQYF. CDR3 nucleotide sequence: TGTGCCAGCAGCGCCCGACAGGGGATCTACGAGCAGTACTTC. The genes are TRBV11-2 and TRBJ2-7, with 8 bases matching TRBD1. Germline CDR1 reads SGHAT; CDR2 reads FQNNGV. The CDR3 has 14 amino acids. J gave up 3 bases and V 5 bases, and 6 bases lay outside the gene matches.

CDR3 sequence: CAISELRSSYNEQFF. CDR3 coding DNA: TGTGCCATCAGTGAACTGCGAAGCTCCTACAATGAGCAGTTCTTC. The chain recombines TRBV10-3 with TRBJ2-1; D gene uncertain. CDR3 length: 15 amino acids. The V and J ends lost 3 bases and 0 bases respectively, with 9 bases between them. Germline loops: CDR1 ENHRY, CDR2 SYGVKD.

The rearrangement uses TRBV6-5 and TRBJ1-1; D possibly corresponds to TRBD1 (6 bases). The CDR3 has 13 residues. The V gene lost 4 bases and the J gene lost 7 bases, with 13 bases spanning the gap. Per germline, CDR1 MNHEY and CDR2 SVGAGI. CDR3 residues: CASSLTGSGEAFF. CDR3 bases: TGTGCCAGCAGTTTAACAGGGTCAGGTGAAGCTTTCTTT.

The V and J genes are TRBV11-2 and TRBJ2-5, with 9 bases that match TRBD2. This CDR3 comprises 16 residues. Germline trimming cut 6 bases from V and 5 bases from J; bases unmatched to any gene: 13. Germline V CDR1 and CDR2: SGHAT, FQNNGV. The CDR3 nucleotides read TGTGCCAGCAGATCCGGGACTAGCCTAAGAGGGGAGACCCAGTACTTC. It is translated as CASRSGTSLRGETQYF. Together with reference TRBV11-2 and TRBJ2-5, the CDR3 gives the full variable domain: EAGVAQSPRYKIIEKRQSVAFWCNPISGHATLYWYQQILGQGPKLLIQFQNNGVVDDSQLPKDRFSAERLKGVDSTLKIQPAKLEDSAVYLCASRSGTSLRGETQYFGPGTRLLVL.

This chain links TRBV4-1 with TRBJ2-1, with TRBD2 matching over 13 bases. The trim removed 5 bases at V and 7 bases at J, leaving 5 bases unmatched. CDR1 MGHRA and CDR2 YSYEKL come from the germline V gene. This CDR3 is built from 15 residues. The CDR3 bases are TGCGCCAGCAGCAAACTAGCGGGAGGGCCTAATGAGCAGTTCTTC. Translating gives CASSKLAGGPNEQFF.

About this clone itself: Other DNA sequences of this sample code for an identical CDR3. The chain employs TRBV7-9 and TRBJ1-1; the D is unclear. The CDR3 extends over 12 amino acids. With 1 base removed from V and 5 bases from J, the gap between germline ends came to 5 bases. CDR1 is SEHNR and CDR2 is FQNEAQ in the germline V gene (reference sequence). The CDR3 nucleotides are TGTGCCAGCAGCTTAGATGGGACTGAAGCTTTCTTT. Its translation: CASSLDGTEAFF.

The chain uses TRBV27 and TRBJ1-5; TRBD1 is a possible D gene (6 bases). Germline CDR1 is MNHEY and CDR2 is SMNVEV (reference sequence). The germline V and J ends were trimmed by 5 bases and 0 bases, with 11 bases remaining between them. The CDR3 has 15 residues. In DNA form, the CDR3 reads TGTGCCAGCAGTCCAGGGGTTTATAGCAATCAGCCCCAGCATTTT. Translating it yields CASSPGVYSNQPQHF.

This chain connects TRBV29-1 to TRBJ2-7; D could derive from TRBD1 or TRBD2 (9 bases each). With 3 bases removed from V and 3 bases from J, the gap between germline ends came to 27 bases. Germline CDR1 reads SQVTM; CDR2 reads ANQGSEA. This CDR3 is built from 18 residues. The CDR3 spells CSVDRGTGSGGRDYEQYF. Here the CDR3 DNA reads TGCAGCGTTGACCGAGGGACAGGGAGCGGCGGGAGGGACTACGAGCAGTACTTC.

This clone was observed a single time. This chain links TRBV9 with TRBJ1-2; D perhaps matches TRBD1 (6 bases). CDR1 and CDR2 from the germline V gene are SGDLS and YYNGEE. The CDR3 has 15 amino acids. V lost 0 bases and J lost 3, with 12 bases in between. The CDR3 is CASSVDPGDHYGYTF. CDR3 bases: TGTGCCAGCAGCGTAGACCCAGGGGATCACTATGGCTACACCTTC.

This chain uses TRBV11-2 with TRBJ2-2, with D perhaps TRBD2 (7 bases). Looked up from germline, CDR1 is SGHAT and CDR2 is FQNNGV. V was clipped by 3 bases and J by 6 bases, with 14 bases between them. The CDR3 length is 15 residues. As DNA, the CDR3 is TGTGCCAGCAGCTTCGTGGCGGGGGCGGCCGGGGAGCTGTTTTTT. Residues: CASSFVAGAAGELFF. Using reference TRBV11-2 and TRBJ2-2 for the parts outside the CDR3, the full variable domain is EAGVAQSPRYKIIEKRQSVAFWCNPISGHATLYWYQQILGQGPKLLIQFQNNGVVDDSQLPKDRFSAERLKGVDSTLKIQPAKLEDSAVYLCASSFVAGAAGELFFGEGSRLTVL.

The genes are TRBV7-9 and TRBJ2-2; TRBD2 might be the D (6 bases). Trimming shortened V by 5 bases and J by 2 bases, and 12 bases separated the two germline ends. The CDR3 is made up of 15 amino acids. CDR1 is SEHNR and CDR2 is FQNEAQ in the germline V gene (reference sequence). This CDR3 is CASSQLAANTGELFF. DNA for the CDR3: TGTGCCAGCAGCCAATTAGCGGCTAACACCGGGGAGCTGTTTTTT.

This clone was detected a few times. The chain recombines TRBV2 with TRBJ1-1; D uncertain. Germline V gives CDR1 SNHLY, CDR2 FYNNEI. Trimming left V 1 base short and J 6 bases short, with 6 bases between. The CDR3 is made up of 12 amino acids. CDR3 nucleotide sequence: TGTGCCAGCAGTGAAGGGGGATCTGAAGCTTTCTTT. Translated, it gives CASSEGGSEAFF.

This clone was observed a handful of times. The chain combines TRBV4-1 with TRBJ1-5, with 8 positions matching TRBD1. This CDR3 spans 16 amino acids. Germline V gene sequence: CDR1 MGHRA, CDR2 YSYEKL. Germline trimming cut 4 bases from V and 4 bases from J; bases unmatched to any gene: 9. CDR3: CASSPAGQGANQPQHF. Written as DNA, the CDR3 is TGCGCCAGCAGCCCGGCGGGGCAGGGGGCAAATCAGCCCCAGCATTTT.

This clone showed up just once. This chain links TRBV28 with TRBJ1-2; 9 nucleotides line up with TRBD1. V trimming: 7 bases; J trimming: 4 bases; junction bases outside the gene matches: 7. Germline V gene data show CDR1 as MDHEN and CDR2 as SYDVKM. CDR3 length: 14 amino acids. CDR3 in amino acids: CASKNRGRGYGYTF. CDR3 DNA sequence: TGTGCCAGCAAAAACAGGGGGCGCGGCTATGGCTACACCTTC.

The V call is TRBV5-1, the J call TRBJ2-2; 7 nucleotides match TRBD1. J was trimmed by 2 bases and V by 4 bases; bases with no gene match: 8. This CDR3 region has 16 residues. Germline V gene sequence: CDR1 SGHRS, CDR2 YFSETQ. CDR3 DNA: TGCGCCAGCAGCACCAAAGGGGGCGGTAACACCGGGGAGCTGTTTTTT. It codes for CASSTKGGGNTGELFF.

V usage is TRBV7-8 and J usage is TRBJ1-4; D is uncertain. CDR3 length: 14 amino acids. Germline V CDR1 and CDR2: SGHVS, FQNEAQ. The V and J ends lost 5 bases and 8 bases respectively, with 15 bases between them. The CDR3 coding sequence is TGTGCCAGCAGCGTGGGCCCCGTCCGGGAAAAACTGTTTTTT. Translated, it gives CASSVGPVREKLFF.

The rearrangement uses TRBV19 and TRBJ2-7; 13 bases align to TRBD2. CDR3 length: 15 residues. J was trimmed by 3 bases and V by 3 bases; bases with no gene match: 2. CDR1 LNHDA and CDR2 SQIVND come from the germline V gene (reference sequence). The CDR3 DNA reads as TGTGCCAGTAGTATGGGACTAGCGGGGAACTACGAGCAGTACTTC. Its translation: CASSMGLAGNYEQYF.